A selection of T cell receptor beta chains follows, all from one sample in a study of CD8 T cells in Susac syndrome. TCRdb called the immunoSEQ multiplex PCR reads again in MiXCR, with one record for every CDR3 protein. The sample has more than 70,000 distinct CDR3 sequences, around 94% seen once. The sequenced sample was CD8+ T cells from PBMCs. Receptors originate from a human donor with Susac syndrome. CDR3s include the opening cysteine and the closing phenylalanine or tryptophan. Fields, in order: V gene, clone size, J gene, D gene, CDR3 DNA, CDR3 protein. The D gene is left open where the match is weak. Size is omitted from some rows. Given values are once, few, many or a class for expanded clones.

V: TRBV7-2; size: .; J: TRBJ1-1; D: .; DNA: TGTGCCAGCAGCTTAGACGTGGCGAACACTGAAGCTTTCTTT; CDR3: CASSLDVANTEAFF
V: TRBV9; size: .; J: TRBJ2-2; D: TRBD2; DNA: TGTGCCAGCAGCCTTAGCGGGGGGACGAACACCGGGGAGCTGTTTTTT; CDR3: CASSLSGGTNTGELFF
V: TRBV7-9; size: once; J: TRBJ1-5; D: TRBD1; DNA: TGTGCCAGCAGCACAGGGGGCGGGAATCAGCCCCAGCATTTT; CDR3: CASSTGGGNQPQHF
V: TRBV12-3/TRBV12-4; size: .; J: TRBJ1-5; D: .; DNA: TGTGCCAGCAGTTCCGAAGAGGGGGGGAATCAGCCCCAGCATTTT; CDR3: CASSSEEGGNQPQHF
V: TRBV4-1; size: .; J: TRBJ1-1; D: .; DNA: TGCGCCAGCCGGGAACGTCACACTGAAGCTTTCTTT; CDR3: CASRERHTEAFF
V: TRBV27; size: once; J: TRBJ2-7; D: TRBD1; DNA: TGTGCCACCGCCGTGACAGGGCTCTACGAGCAGTACTTC; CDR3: CATAVTGLYEQYF
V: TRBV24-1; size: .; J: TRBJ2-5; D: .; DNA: TGTGCCACCAGTGATCGAGGAACCGAGACCCAGTACTTC; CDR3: CATSDRGTETQYF
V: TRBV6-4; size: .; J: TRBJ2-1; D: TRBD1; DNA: TGTGCCAGCAGTGAACAGGGGGAGAATGAGCAGTTCTTC; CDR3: CASSEQGENEQFF
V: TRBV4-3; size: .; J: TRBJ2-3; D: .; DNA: TGCGCCAGCAGCCAGGGTTGGGGGGGCCCAGATACGCAGTATTTT; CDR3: CASSQGWGGPDTQYF
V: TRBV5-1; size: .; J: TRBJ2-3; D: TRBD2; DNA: TGCGCCAGCTTCCCAGCGGGGGAAACAGATACGCAGTATTTT; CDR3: CASFPAGETDTQYF
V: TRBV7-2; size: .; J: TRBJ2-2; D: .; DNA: TGTGCCAGCAGCTTAGTGTCGGAGGGCACCGGGGAGCTGTTTTTT; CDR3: CASSLVSEGTGELFF
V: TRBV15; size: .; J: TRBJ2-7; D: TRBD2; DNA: TGTGCCACCAGCAGAGACCGGGGGGTCTCCGGCTACGAGCAGTACTTC; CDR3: CATSRDRGVSGYEQYF
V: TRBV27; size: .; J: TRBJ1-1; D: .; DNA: TGTGCCAGCAGTTGGCAGTTGAACACTGAAGCTTTCTTT; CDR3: CASSWQLNTEAFF
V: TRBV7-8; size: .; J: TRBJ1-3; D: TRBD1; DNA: TGTGCCAGCAGCTTACGAGGGGGCGGGAACACCATATATTTT; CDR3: CASSLRGGGNTIYF
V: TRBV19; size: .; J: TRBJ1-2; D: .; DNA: TGTGCCAGCGGACGGGGATCCCTATATGGCTACACCTTC; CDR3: CASGRGSLYGYTF
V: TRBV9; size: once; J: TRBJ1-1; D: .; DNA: TGTGCCAGCAACCAGGGAGGGGGTGAAGCTTTCTTT; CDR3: CASNQGGGEAFF
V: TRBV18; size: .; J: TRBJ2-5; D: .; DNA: TGTGCCAGCTCCGGCGGGCAAGAGACCCAGTACTTC; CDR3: CASSGGQETQYF
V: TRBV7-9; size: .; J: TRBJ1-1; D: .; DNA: TGTGCCAGCAGGGAGGACACTGAAGCTTTCTTT; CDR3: CASREDTEAFF
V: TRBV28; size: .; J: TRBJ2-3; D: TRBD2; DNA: TGTGCCAGCAGTCTTAAGCGGGGGGCCCCTGGGTATTTT; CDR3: CASSLKRGAPGYF
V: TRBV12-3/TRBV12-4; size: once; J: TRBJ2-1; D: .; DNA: TGTGCCAGCAGTTCCCCTCTGGATGAGCAGTTCTTC; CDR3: CASSSPLDEQFF
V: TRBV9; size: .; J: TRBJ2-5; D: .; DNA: TGTGCCAGCAGCGTGGCCGGGACAAACCAAGAGACCCAGTACTTC; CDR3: CASSVAGTNQETQYF
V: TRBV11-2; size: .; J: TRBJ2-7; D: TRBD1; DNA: TGTGCCAGCAGCTTAGGGTGGGACAGGGGCGAGCAGTACTTC; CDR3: CASSLGWDRGEQYF
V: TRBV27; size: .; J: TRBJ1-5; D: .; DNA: TGTGCCAGCTCGGACGGCTTCAATCAGCCCCAGCATTTT; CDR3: CASSDGFNQPQHF
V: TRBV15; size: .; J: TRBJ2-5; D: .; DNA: TGTGCCACCAGCGGGCCGGGCTCCCACCAAGAGACCCAGTACTTC; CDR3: CATSGPGSHQETQYF
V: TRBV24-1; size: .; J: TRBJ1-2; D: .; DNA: TGTGCCACCAGTGATACCGGGCTGAACTATGGCTACACCTTC; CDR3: CATSDTGLNYGYTF
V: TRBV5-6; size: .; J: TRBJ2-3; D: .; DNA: TGTGCCAGACGAGGGGACATGGCGGGGGCCGATACGCAGTATTTT; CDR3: CARRGDMAGADTQYF
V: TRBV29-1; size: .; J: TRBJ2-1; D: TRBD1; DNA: TGCAGCGTTGAAGACCCGAGGGACAGTTCCTACAATGAGCAGTTCTTC; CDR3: CSVEDPRDSSYNEQFF
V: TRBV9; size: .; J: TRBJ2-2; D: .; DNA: TGTGCCAGCAGCGTAGTTGGGACGGGGACCGGGGAGCTGTTTTTT; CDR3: CASSVVGTGTGELFF
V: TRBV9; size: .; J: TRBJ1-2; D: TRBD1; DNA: TGTGCCAGCAGCCCTCGACAGGGAATTAACTATGGCTACACCTTC; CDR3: CASSPRQGINYGYTF
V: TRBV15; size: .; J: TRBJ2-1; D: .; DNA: TGTGCCACCGAAGAGGAAACAGGGACTCACAATGAGCAGTTCTTC; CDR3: CATEEETGTHNEQFF
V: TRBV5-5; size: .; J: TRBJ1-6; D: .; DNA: TGTGCCAGCAGCGAAAGGACTAATTCACCCCTCCACTTT; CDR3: CASSERTNSPLHF
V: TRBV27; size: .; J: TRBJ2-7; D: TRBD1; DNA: TGTGCCAGCAGTCGACTGGACAGGGGTGCCGAGCAGTACTTC; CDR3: CASSRLDRGAEQYF
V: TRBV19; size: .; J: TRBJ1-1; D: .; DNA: TGTGCCAGTAGTATAGTCTACCGGACAAGCCAACCGAACACTGAAGCTTTCTTT; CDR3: CASSIVYRTSQPNTEAFF
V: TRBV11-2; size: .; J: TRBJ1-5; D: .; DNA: TGTGCCAGCAGCTTAAGCCAGGGGAAGCCCCAGCATTTT; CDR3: CASSLSQGKPQHF
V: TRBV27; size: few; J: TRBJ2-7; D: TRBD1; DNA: TGTGCCAGCAGTTTCGGGACAGGGGGATACGAGCAGTACTTC; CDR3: CASSFGTGGYEQYF
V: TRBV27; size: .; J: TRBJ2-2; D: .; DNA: TGTGCCAGCAGTTTATCGCGCACCGGGGAGCTGTTTTTT; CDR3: CASSLSRTGELFF
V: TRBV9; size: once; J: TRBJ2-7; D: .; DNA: TGTGCCAGCAGCCCCCCCTCGACGGAGAATTTCTACGAGCAGTACTTC; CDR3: CASSPPSTENFYEQYF
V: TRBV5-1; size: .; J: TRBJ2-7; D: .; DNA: TGCGCCAACAGCTTGAAGGGGGTTGAGCAGTACTTC; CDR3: CANSLKGVEQYF
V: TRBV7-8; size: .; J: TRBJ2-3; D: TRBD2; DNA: TGTGCCAGCAGCCTGACGACTAGCGGGGTGACAGATACGCAGTATTTT; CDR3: CASSLTTSGVTDTQYF
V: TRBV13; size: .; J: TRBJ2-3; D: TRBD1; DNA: TGTGCCAGCCACCGGGGACAGGGGGCTCTGAATACGCAGTATTTT; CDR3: CASHRGQGALNTQYF
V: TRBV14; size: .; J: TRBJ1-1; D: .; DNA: TGTGCCAGCAGCCAAGTCATGACAGCCCTCAACACTGAAGCTTTCTTT; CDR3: CASSQVMTALNTEAFF
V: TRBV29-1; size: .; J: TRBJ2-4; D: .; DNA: TGCAGCGTTACAGGGGCCAAAAACATTCAGTACTTC; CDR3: CSVTGAKNIQYF